The following is a T cell receptor (beta chain) sequence with its context. The data were obtained in a study of blood T cell repertoires in COVID-19. Only in-frame clones appear in the TCRdb table, and some are missing; sequencing was by immunoSEQ multiplex PCR. The sample shows about 190,000 clones, less than 90% of them seen only once. This CDR3 spans 14 amino acids. Germline trimming cut 3 bases from V and 4 bases from J; bases unmatched to any gene: 6. Germline V gene sequence: CDR1 MNHEY, CDR2 SMNVEV (reference sequence). The sequence came from a man aged 30 to 45 with acute or convalescent COVID-19. This chain uses TRBV27 with TRBJ2-7; 7 nucleotides align to TRBD2. The sample was peripheral blood. The CDR3 spells CASSFGGSRYEQYF. CDR3 coding DNA: TGTGCCAGCAGTTTCGGCGGGAGTCGGTACGAGCAGTACTTC.